This T cell receptor (beta chain) was sequenced during a study of T cells after yellow fever vaccination (dated by TCRdb to about 2019). About the full investigation: Libraries from fractions with low cell numbers were prepared with the SMART-Seq v4 Ultra Low Input RNA kit. To follow T-cell clones before and after primary and booster YFV17D yellow fever vaccination, bulk TCR alpha and beta repertoires were sequenced over time. Two healthy male donors, one aged 18 to 29 and one aged 30 to 39 years, were included in the cohort. Blood was drawn at multiple timepoints before and after primary and secondary immunization, with bulk PBMC replicates and cell subsets isolated.

The paper as a whole reports these results and caveats: Because the study included only a couple of donors, the extent to which the findings can be generalized is limited. The secondary T-cell response was weaker than the primary response but faster, peaking on day 5 instead of day 15. FACS-sorted repertoires could contain abundant contaminating clonotypes from the bulk population, so computational filtering was required. A small share of clonotypes was detected in both CD4 and CD8 compartments, with the overlap likely arising from convergent recombination. Most clones expanded after primary vaccination were re-detected after the booster (approximately 95% of CD4 and 88% of CD8), suggesting broad memory maintenance.

The CDR3 numbers 15 residues from cysteine through phenylalanine. Of the read, only the CDR3 DNA is kept; its 45 bases are in frame from base 1. V ends up 4 bases short and J 6 bases short, with an unmatched junction base count of 5. Looking up the germline V gene yields CDR1 SGHTA and CDR2 FQGNSA. This clonotype has ten or more counts. What this receptor recognizes is not known. There are no base qualities to consult, and no much larger clone falls within one base. The treatment or condition label of this sample denotes: live attenuated yellow fever vaccine strain. A standard Ficoll-Paque protocol was used to isolate PBMCs from peripheral blood. Dynabeads CD4 and CD8 positive selection kits were used to isolate the CD4 and CD8 T-cell fractions. TriZol was used to extract RNA from bulk PBMCs, CD4 and CD8 fractions, and dextramer-positive and dextramer-negative fractions. TCR cDNA was synthesized by 5'RACE template switching, which introduced a universal primer site and unique molecular identifiers. Priming for cDNA synthesis came from both the TCR alpha and TCR beta constant segments. Library amplification used two PCR steps, and the second PCR step added sample barcodes and sequencing adapters. Sequencing of the libraries was done on either Illumina HiSeq 2500 (2x100 bp) or NovaSeq (2x150 bp). The authors' pipeline ran thus. MIGEC was used to demultiplex reads and collapse the reads into UMI consensus sequences, and MiXCR was used for V(D)J alignment. Vaccine-responding clonotypes were identified with edgeR using replicate PBMC samples, with FDR below 0.01 and a log2 fold change above 5 up to day 15 being required. CD4 or CD8 identity was assigned to each bulk clonotype according to whether the clonotype was present at higher abundance in the sequenced CD4 repertoire or the sequenced CD8 repertoire. Using fastp trimming at Q25 and MiXCR clonotype assembly, TCRdb reanalyzed the public sequencing data and kept in-frame beta chains. CDR3 protein sequences are deduplicated, and each keeps its most common genes and DNA. TCRdb's processing, not the authors' own work, is the source of the V and J calls. This sample comprises about 160,000 distinct CDR3 sequences, approximately 6.8% of them detected only once. Around 2.3% of the sample lies in the top ten.

The receptor chain draws on TRBV7-2 and TRBJ2-1; 11 nucleotides in the junction match TRBD2. The clonotype comes from a man younger than 35 who received the YFV17D yellow fever vaccine. Sequencing used CD4+ T cells sorted from PBMCs, obtained about 5 days after the first yellow fever vaccination. The DNA reads as follows: TGTGCCAGCAGCTCCACCGGGACTAGCGGCAATGAGCAGTTCTTC. Its translation reads: CASSSTGTSGNEQFF.